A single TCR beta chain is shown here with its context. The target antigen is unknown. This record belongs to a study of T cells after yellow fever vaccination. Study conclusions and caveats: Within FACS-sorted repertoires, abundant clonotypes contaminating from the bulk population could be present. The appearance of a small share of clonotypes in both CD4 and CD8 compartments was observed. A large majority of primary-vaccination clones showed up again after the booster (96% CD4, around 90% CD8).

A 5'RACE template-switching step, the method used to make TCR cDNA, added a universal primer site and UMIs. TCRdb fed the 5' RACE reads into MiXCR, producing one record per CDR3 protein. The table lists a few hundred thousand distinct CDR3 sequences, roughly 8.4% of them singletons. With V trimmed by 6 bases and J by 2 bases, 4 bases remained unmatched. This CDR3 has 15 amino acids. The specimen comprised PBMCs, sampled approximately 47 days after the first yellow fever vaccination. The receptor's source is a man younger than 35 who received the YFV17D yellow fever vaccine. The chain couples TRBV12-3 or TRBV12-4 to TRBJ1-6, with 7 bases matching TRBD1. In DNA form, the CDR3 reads TGTGCCAGCAGCGACAGGGACCCCTATAATTCACCCCTCCACTTT. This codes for CASSDRDPYNSPLHF.